Below are 18 T cell receptor beta chains sequenced from a single sample in a study of radiotherapy plus CTLA-4 blockade in lung cancer. Sequencing was performed with immunoSEQ multiplex PCR; in TCRdb, only in-frame clones are kept and a portion is missing. The table lists tens of thousands of clones, 60% to 85% of them singletons. Material: peripheral blood, obtained from a patient treated with radiotherapy plus ipilimumab. The receptor set was obtained from a human donor with non-small cell lung cancer whose response to radiotherapy plus ipilimumab could not be evaluated. Some clones in this sample may be carry-over from other donors' samples.

The rearrangement uses TRBV5-1 and TRBJ2-2, with 9 nucleotides matching TRBD1. Germline lookup yields CDR1 SGHRS and CDR2 YFSETQ. This CDR3 spans 15 amino acids. The junction had 7 bases not matched to a gene; V was cut back by 3 bases and J by 7 bases. CDR3 amino acids: CASSYRQGDGGELFF. The CDR3 region has the DNA TGCGCCAGCAGCTACCGACAGGGGGATGGCGGGGAGCTGTTTTTT.

This chain joins TRBV4-3 and TRBJ1-2; 7 bases match TRBD1. The J segment lost 7 bases and the V segment lost 0 bases, leaving 11 bases of the junction unmatched. The CDR3 covers 16 residues. CDR1 LGHNA and CDR2 YSLEER come from the germline V gene. CDR3 in amino acids: CASSQDSIGGWGGYTF. The CDR3 DNA reads TGCGCCAGCAGCCAAGACTCTATAGGGGGCTGGGGTGGCTACACCTTC.

The chain uses TRBV11-1 and TRBJ2-2; D is unclear. The CDR3 runs to 14 residues. V shed 5 bases and J shed 1 base, with 8 bases lying between them. The germline V gene encodes CDR1 SGHAT and CDR2 FQDESV (reference sequence). CDR3 bases: TGTGCCAGCAGCAGAACAGAGAACACCGGGGAGCTGTTTTTT. This translates into CASSRTENTGELFF.

The genes are TRBV6-5 and TRBJ1-3; no clear D gene. The CDR3 has 14 amino acids. Germline-derived CDR1 and CDR2 are MNHEY and SVGAGI. V was trimmed by 5 bases and J by 0 bases, leaving 8 bases between them. CDR3 in amino acids: CASSRAISGNTIYF. As DNA, the CDR3 is TGTGCCAGCAGTCGCGCCATCTCTGGAAACACCATATATTTT.

The V and J genes are TRBV11-2 and TRBJ2-5; TRBD2 agrees at 10 bases. V shed 1 base and J 5 bases; nucleotides not matched to a gene: 10. The CDR3 is 17 residues long. The V gene's germline CDR1 is SGHAT and CDR2 FQNNGV. This CDR3 is CASSLGLSGGAGETQYF. CDR3 bases: TGTGCCAGCAGCTTAGGACTCAGCGGGGGGGCTGGGGAGACCCAGTACTTC.

The J gene is TRBJ2-1, the V gene TRBV7-3, with 9 nucleotides matching TRBD1. J was trimmed by 12 bases and V by 5 bases; bases with no gene match: 8. CDR1 and CDR2 from the germline V gene are SGHTA and FQGTGA. The CDR3 has 13 residues. As DNA, the CDR3 is TGTGCCAGCAGCCCAGGACAGGGGACGGGGCAGTTCTTC. This encodes CASSPGQGTGQFF.

J is TRBJ1-1 and V is TRBV11-2; D gene unclear. CDR3 length: 13 amino acids. V was cut by 2 bases and J by 5 bases, with 9 bases left in between. Germline CDR1 and CDR2: SGHAT and FQNNGV. This CDR3 reads CASSLIPGTEAFF. The DNA of the CDR3 is TGTGCCAGCAGCTTAATACCGGGGACTGAAGCTTTCTTT.

This chain connects TRBV6-6 to TRBJ1-2, with D unclear. This CDR3 contains 11 residues. V gave up 2 bases and J gave up 8 bases, with 6 bases separating them. Germline lookup yields CDR1 MNHNY and CDR2 SVGAGI (reference sequence). The CDR3 DNA follows: TGTGCCAGCAGTTACCCCCCAGGCTACACCTTC. Translated, it gives CASSYPPGYTF.

This clone was counted once. J is TRBJ2-7 and V is TRBV4-2; maybe TRBD2 (6 bases). Trimming took off 0 bases at V and 2 bases at J, with 11 bases between the two ends. The CDR3 has 15 residues. Germline CDR1 reads LGHNA; CDR2 reads YNFKEQ. The CDR3 sequence: CASSQDRDLAYEQYF. CDR3 DNA: TGTGCCAGCAGCCAAGATCGGGACTTGGCCTACGAGCAGTACTTC.

This chain uses TRBV7-2 with TRBJ2-5; the D is unclear. CDR3 length equals 12 residues. Germline assignment: CDR1 SGHTA and CDR2 FQGNSA. V lost 2 bases and J 10 bases, leaving 11 bases between the germline ends. The CDR3 DNA reads as TGTGCCAGCAGCTTACTGCCGAGCGACCAGTACTTC. It specifies CASSLLPSDQYF.

The CDR3 sequence is CASSEMDVPGERNEQYF. The CDR3 DNA reads TGTGCCAGCAGTGAAATGGACGTCCCAGGGGAAAGGAACGAGCAGTACTTC. The J gene is TRBJ2-7, the V gene TRBV6-1; possible D gene TRBD1, 6 bases. The V and J ends lost 2 bases and 5 bases respectively, with 22 bases between them. Germline V gene sequence: CDR1 MNHNS, CDR2 SASEGT. This CDR3 contains 17 residues.

To note about this clone: The sample carries other DNA sequences with the same CDR3. The chain has TRBV5-4 and TRBJ1-6; 7 nucleotides agree with TRBD1. The CDR3 consists of 15 residues. Germline V gives CDR1 SGHNT, CDR2 YYREEE (reference sequence). V lost 5 bases to trimming and J lost 9 bases; unmatched junction nucleotides: 11. The CDR3 loop reads CASRASGGETSPLHF. CDR3 DNA: TGTGCCAGCAGAGCCTCAGGGGGTGAAACTTCACCCCTCCACTTT.

The rearrangement links TRBV5-6 to TRBJ1-1, with 8 positions matching TRBD1. Looked up from germline, CDR1 is SGHDT and CDR2 is YYEEEE. J gave up 6 bases and V 6 bases, and 10 bases lay outside the gene matches. CDR3 length: 14 amino acids. The CDR3 sequence is CASTLMDRDPEAFF. As DNA, the CDR3 is TGTGCCAGCACCCTGATGGACAGGGATCCTGAAGCTTTCTTT.

Only a few counts were recorded for this clone. The chain has TRBV10-3 and TRBJ2-7; D might be TRBD2 (6 bases). The V gene's germline CDR1 is ENHRY and CDR2 SYGVKD. V was shortened by 4 bases and J by 2 bases, with 6 bases between the two germline ends. The CDR3 consists of 12 residues. CDR3 sequence reads: CAISGRAYEQYF. The CDR3 DNA follows: TGTGCCATCAGTGGGAGGGCCTACGAGCAGTACTTC.

The J gene is TRBJ1-4, the V gene TRBV28, with TRBD1 matching over 9 bases. The junction had 2 bases not matched to a gene; V was cut back by 2 bases and J by 7 bases. The CDR3 extends over 14 amino acids. Germline loops: CDR1 MDHEN, CDR2 SYDVKM. The CDR3 sequence is CASSLNRGLEKLFF. Here the CDR3 DNA reads TGTGCCAGCAGTTTAAACAGGGGGCTTGAAAAACTGTTTTTT. Using reference TRBV28 and TRBJ1-4 for the parts outside the CDR3, the full variable domain is DVKVTQSSRYLVKRTGEKVFLECVQDMDHENMFWYRQDPGLGLRLIYFSYDVKMKEKGDIPEGYSVSREKKERFSLILESASTNQTSMYLCASSLNRGLEKLFFGSGTQLSVL.

The chain links TRBV4-3 to TRBJ1-1, with D perhaps TRBD1 (6 bases). Germline V gives CDR1 LGHNA, CDR2 YSLEER. The V end was cut by 0 bases, the J end by 3 bases, with 17 bases between. The CDR3 is 17 amino acids. The CDR3 DNA follows: TGCGCCAGCAGCCAAGAAGGGGGGGCAGGGAGGGACACTGAAGCTTTCTTT. It yields the protein CASSQEGGAGRDTEAFF.

The rearrangement joins TRBV4-3 to TRBJ1-1, with D perhaps matching TRBD1 (5 bases). The germline gives CDR1 LGHNA, CDR2 YSLEER. Trimming took 4 bases from V and 1 from J, leaving 16 bases between them. CDR3 length: 16 residues. Here the CDR3 DNA reads TGCGCCAGCAGCCGATACCTAGGGGTGGGGAACACTGAAGCTTTCTTT. Amino acids: CASSRYLGVGNTEAFF.

The gene calls are TRBV7-8 and TRBJ2-7; 12 bases align to TRBD2. The CDR3 spans 18 residues. V shed 2 bases and J 1 base; nucleotides not matched to a gene: 9. The germline V gene has CDR1 SGHVS and CDR2 FQNEAQ. The CDR3 loop reads CASSLQPSGGATSYEQYF. CDR3 DNA sequence: TGTGCCAGCAGCTTACAGCCTAGCGGGGGGGCCACATCCTACGAGCAGTACTTC.